This T cell receptor beta chain was documented in a study of shared clonotypes between healthy human individuals. Regarding the study as a whole: Clonotypes that were shared across a few donors made up roughly 5% of naive CD4 clonotypes. Clonotype sharing among donors, it was expected, would be affected by sequencing depth.

Trimming removed 0 bases at V and 4 bases at J, with 4 bases between. The CDR3 runs 13 residues. Germline CDR1 reads SGDLS; CDR2 reads YYNGEE. With respect to this clone: The antigen is unknown. This sample also contains other DNA sequences that code for the same CDR3.

Sorted-subset replicate PCRs used around 0.2 ug DNA, around 27,000 T cell genomes. Data came from immunoSEQ multiplex PCR; TCRdb stores just in-frame clones and leaves some out. The data hold some 2,100,000 clones, with nearly 97% observed a single time. Sequencing was carried out using naive CD4+ T cells sorted from blood. Subset meaning: CD45RA+ positively selected. The J gene is TRBJ2-2, the V gene TRBV9, with D hard to call. This clonotype was obtained from a man aged 18 to 29 in good health. CDR3: CASSVGPTGELFF. The CDR3 DNA follows: TGTGCCAGCAGCGTAGGTCCCACCGGGGAGCTGTTTTTT.